The T cell receptor (beta chain) under discussion was sequenced for a study of vaccination effects on CD4 cells after COVID-19. Deletions cut 4 bases from V and 8 bases from J, with 15 bases between. CDR1 is SGHRS, CDR2 YFSETQ, per germline. The CDR3 has 13 amino acids. Method: immunoSEQ multiplex PCR; TCRdb's copy keeps in-frame clones and lacks some. The sample carries some 12,000 clones, about 72% recorded once. In the ViraFEST assay, antigen-specific CD4+ clonotypes were identified by expansion after peptide-pool stimulation. Having been cultured for roughly 9 days, the cells underwent CD4+ T cell isolation. Each participant was given two doses of one vaccine (BNT162b2 or mRNA-1273). Details on this clone: The target antigen is unknown.

The source was CD4+ T cells from PBMCs cultured with SARS-CoV-2 spike peptides, collected after COVID-19 vaccination. The sequence derives from a human donor who received a COVID-19 vaccine. The rearrangement uses TRBV5-1 and TRBJ1-2; D may be TRBD1 (5 bases). Written as DNA, the CDR3 is TGCGCCAGCAGCGCGCAGGGAACAGAGGGCTACACCTTC. Protein sequence: CASSAQGTEGYTF.